These 32 T cell receptor beta chains were sequenced from one sample in a study of cytomegalovirus exposure and HLA in healthy donors. In the PCR, 60 Vbeta and 13 Jbeta primers were used. Some clones are missing from TCRdb's copy, which holds only in-frame ones; the method was immunoSEQ multiplex PCR. The table lists 150,000 to 200,000 clones, roughly 79% of them singletons. The sample taken for sequencing was PBMCs. Receptors were obtained from a woman between 18 and 29 years old in good health and CMV-seropositive.

The rearrangement joins TRBV19 to TRBJ2-3, with D uncertain. Germline values: CDR1 LNHDA, CDR2 SQIVND (reference sequence). The germline V and J ends were trimmed by 3 bases and 1 base, with 11 bases remaining between them. The CDR3 extends over 15 amino acids. CDR3 bases: TGTGCCAGTAGTATCAGCAGGCCAGGCACAGATACGCAGTATTTT. Its protein product is CASSISRPGTDTQYF.

The chain joins TRBV10-3 to TRBJ1-4; 7 nucleotides agree with TRBD1. This CDR3 is 17 amino acids long. J gave up 6 bases and V 2 bases, and 12 bases lay outside the gene matches. The V gene's germline CDR1 is ENHRY and CDR2 SYGVKD. CDR3 nucleotide sequence: TGTGCCATCAGTGAGACGCGTCAGGGGGATTTTGATGAAAAACTGTTTTTT. This sequence encodes CAISETRQGDFDEKLFF.

The V call is TRBV5-1, the J call TRBJ2-1; TRBD2 matches 8 bases. The CDR3 is 15 residues long. With 8 bases clipped from V and 6 bases from J, the junction kept 13 bases outside the gene matches. Germline lookup yields CDR1 SGHRS and CDR2 YFSETQ. CDR3 sequence (DNA): TGCGCCAGTAGCCCCCCGGGACTAGGGGGCAATGAGCAGTTCTTC. Residues: CASSPPGLGGNEQFF.

This chain uses TRBV4-2 with TRBJ2-7; TRBD2 is a possible D gene (6 bases). This CDR3 is built from 16 residues. Deletions cut 0 bases from V and 0 bases from J, with 12 bases between. Germline V CDR1 and CDR2: LGHNA, YNFKEQ. The CDR3 DNA reads as TGTGCCAGCAGCCAAGATGCGGGGCAGAGCTCCTACGAGCAGTACTTC. It translates to CASSQDAGQSSYEQYF.

This sequence joins TRBV4-1 and TRBJ1-3, with 7 bases aligning to TRBD1. The CDR3 is 16 residues long. The V gene end was trimmed by 2 bases and the J gene end by 1 base; junction bases not matched to a gene: 5. The germline V gene encodes CDR1 MGHRA and CDR2 YSYEKL. In DNA form, the CDR3 reads TGCGCCAGCAGCCAACTTGCGGGACAGTCTGGAAACACCATATATTTT. This encodes CASSQLAGQSGNTIYF.

The V call is TRBV19, the J call TRBJ1-5; 11 bases are shared with TRBD1. V trimming: 10 bases; J trimming: 4 bases; junction bases outside the gene matches: 6. CDR3 length: 14 amino acids. The V gene's germline CDR1 is LNHDA and CDR2 SQIVND (reference sequence). The CDR3 DNA is TGTGCCACCCGCGGACAGGGGGCTAATCAGCCCCAGCATTTT. This encodes CATRGQGANQPQHF.

CDR3 sequence (DNA): TGTGCCACCAGCAGAGATTTCGCTAGGAATGGTGAGCAGTTCTTC. Protein sequence: CATSRDFARNGEQFF. The chain combines TRBV15 with TRBJ2-1, with D unclear. Germline values: CDR1 LNHNV, CDR2 YYDKDF (reference sequence). This CDR3 comprises 15 residues. The V end was cut by 0 bases, the J end by 9 bases, with 15 bases between.

The chain recombines TRBV18 with TRBJ2-7; perhaps TRBD1 as D (6 bases). Germline values: CDR1 KGHSH, CDR2 LQKENI. The CDR3 is made up of 15 amino acids. Trimming took off 6 bases at V and 0 bases at J, with 15 bases between the two ends. This CDR3 is CASSPRQEVSYEQYF. The CDR3 DNA is TGTGCCAGCTCCCCCCGACAGGAGGTCTCCTACGAGCAGTACTTC.

The chain has TRBV10-1 and TRBJ2-7; D may be TRBD1 (6 bases). Germline V gives CDR1 WNHNN, CDR2 SYGVQD (reference sequence). The CDR3 covers 14 residues. Trimming removed 3 bases at V and 1 base at J, with 10 bases between. Here the CDR3 DNA reads TGCGCCAGCAGTGAAGGGACACCTTCCTACGAGCAGTACTTC. Translation gives CASSEGTPSYEQYF.

This rearrangement joins TRBV19 to TRBJ1-2; D remains unclear. Per germline, CDR1 LNHDA and CDR2 SQIVND (reference sequence). Deletions cut 0 bases from V and 4 bases from J, with 6 bases between. The CDR3 consists of 13 residues. As DNA, the CDR3 is TGTGCCAGTAGTATAGACAGGCTCTATGGCTACACCTTC. It translates to CASSIDRLYGYTF.

The CDR3 region has the DNA TGCGCCAGCAGCCAAGGGCCCCTTCGGAGGGGAGTCACCGAAGCACCCCTCCACTTT. Translation: CASSQGPLRRGVTEAPLHF. The chain couples TRBV4-1 to TRBJ1-6; possible D gene TRBD1, 5 bases. The V end was cut by 1 base, the J end by 11 bases, with 27 bases between. The CDR3 is 19 residues long. Per germline, CDR1 MGHRA and CDR2 YSYEKL.

This clone was recorded once. This chain joins TRBV7-9 and TRBJ2-7; 7 bases agree with TRBD1. Germline V gene lookup returns CDR1 SEHNR and CDR2 FQNEAQ (reference sequence). Trimming removed 4 bases from V and 1 base from J; junction bases left unmatched: 10. The CDR3 covers 16 residues. The CDR3 sequence: CASSWGTAGASYEQYF. In nucleotides, the CDR3 is TGTGCCAGCAGCTGGGGGACAGCTGGGGCATCCTACGAGCAGTACTTC.

The V call is TRBV4-2, the J call TRBJ1-2; the D is unclear. V dropped 0 bases and J dropped 5 bases, with 7 bases sitting between them. The germline gives CDR1 LGHNA, CDR2 YNFKEQ. This CDR3 is 13 amino acids long. DNA for the CDR3: TGTGCCAGCAGCCAAGAACCAGCGTATGGCTACACCTTC. Residues: CASSQEPAYGYTF.

The V gene is TRBV5-4, the J gene TRBJ2-5, with 11 bases fitting TRBD1. Unmatched junction bases numbered 10, after V lost 4 bases and J lost 5 bases. Germline CDR1 and CDR2: SGHNT and YYREEE (reference sequence). The CDR3 covers 16 residues. The CDR3 loop reads CASSLTGTGGMETQYF. CDR3 nucleotide sequence: TGTGCCAGCAGCCTCACCGGGACAGGGGGGATGGAGACCCAGTACTTC.

The chain couples TRBV5-1 to TRBJ2-2, with TRBD1 identical over 7 bases. The CDR3 sequence is 16 residues long. Germline loops: CDR1 SGHRS, CDR2 YFSETQ. Trimming took 5 bases from V and 0 from J; bases not matched to a gene: 7. CDR3 sequence (DNA): TGCGCCAGCAGGTTGAGGCAGGGGGCGAACACCGGGGAGCTGTTTTTT. This gives the protein CASRLRQGANTGELFF.

The gene calls are TRBV5-4 and TRBJ2-7; D possibly corresponds to TRBD1 (6 bases). This CDR3 contains 13 residues. V lost 0 bases and J lost 5, with 9 bases in between. The germline gives CDR1 SGHNT, CDR2 YYREEE (reference sequence). The CDR3 DNA reads as TGTGCCAGCAGCTTGGAGAACAGGGACGAGCAGTACTTC. It codes for CASSLENRDEQYF.

The chain recombines TRBV6-5 with TRBJ2-7; 9 bases agree with TRBD1. CDR3 size: 14 residues. Germline CDR1 reads MNHEY; CDR2 reads SVGAGI. Trimming cost V 2 bases and J 1 base; bases outside gene matches: 0. The CDR3: CASSYGQGSYEQYF. Here the CDR3 DNA reads TGTGCCAGCAGTTACGGACAGGGGTCCTACGAGCAGTACTTC.

This clone was recorded once. The rearrangement joins TRBV7-8 to TRBJ1-4; 9 bases are a match to TRBD1. The germline CDR1 and CDR2 sequences are SGHVS and FQNEAQ. CDR3 length equals 15 residues. V shed 5 bases and J 10 bases; nucleotides not matched to a gene: 11. Here the CDR3 DNA reads TGTGCCAGCAGCGACTATTCGACAGGGGGTGGAAAACTGTTTTTT. The encoded protein is CASSDYSTGGGKLFF.

The chain combines TRBV9 with TRBJ1-2; D is unresolved. The germline V gene has CDR1 SGDLS and CDR2 YYNGEE. The CDR3 spans 11 residues. Trimming shortened V by 4 bases and J by 3 bases, and 4 bases separated the two germline ends. The CDR3 protein is CASSPDYGYTF. In DNA, the CDR3 is TGTGCCAGCAGCCCCGACTATGGCTACACCTTC.

The chain employs TRBV4-2 and TRBJ2-5, with 8 bases identical to TRBD2. CDR1 LGHNA and CDR2 YNFKEQ come from the germline V gene. This CDR3 comprises 16 residues. With 1 base clipped from V and 9 bases from J, the junction kept 13 bases outside the gene matches. The DNA of the CDR3 is TGTGCCAGCAGCCAAGGGGCGGGGGGCGGGCCCGGGGCCCAGTACTTC. This codes for CASSQGAGGGPGAQYF.

The chain has TRBV9 and TRBJ2-5; 7 bases match TRBD1. Germline CDR1 SGDLS, CDR2 YYNGEE. This CDR3 is 14 amino acids long. V lost 3 bases and J lost 5; bases outside the gene matches: 7. The CDR3 protein is CASSGGGRVETQYF. Written as DNA, the CDR3 is TGTGCCAGCAGCGGAGGGGGCCGGGTTGAGACCCAGTACTTC. The full variable domain, in which reference TRBV9 and TRBJ2-5 provide the parts outside the CDR3, is DSGVTQTPKHLITATGQRVTLRCSPRSGDLSVYWYQQSLDQGLQFLIQYYNGEERAKGNILERFSAQQFPDLHSELNLSSLELGDSALYFCASSGGGRVETQYFGPGTRLLVL.

This clone occurred a few times. This rearrangement joins TRBV11-2 to TRBJ1-4; maybe TRBD1 (6 bases). Germline V gene sequence: CDR1 SGHAT, CDR2 FQNNGV. The CDR3 totals 15 residues. Trimming shortened V by 1 base and J by 8 bases, and 14 bases separated the two germline ends. The CDR3 bases are TGTGCCAGCAGCTTAGCCGGGACATCGGGGGAAAAACTGTTTTTT. It is translated as CASSLAGTSGEKLFF.

The rearrangement links TRBV29-1 to TRBJ1-1, with TRBD1 as a possible D gene (5 bases). This CDR3 spans 12 amino acids. CDR1 and CDR2 from the germline V gene are SQVTM and ANQGSEA. V gave up 5 bases and J gave up 2 bases, with 9 bases separating them. The CDR3 sequence: CSVIDSNTEAFF. The DNA of the CDR3 is TGCAGCGTTATAGACAGCAACACTGAAGCTTTCTTT.

Concerning this clone: One end of the junction does not line up with germline, which may come from a read error. The sample holds other DNA sequences that translate to the same CDR3. The rearrangement uses TRBV29-1 and TRBJ2-3; D is unresolved. The germline V gene has CDR1 SQVTM and CDR2 ANQGSEA. This CDR3 has 13 amino acids. In nucleotides, the CDR3 is TGCAGCGTTGTTGCCAGTATCACAGATACACAGTATTTT. Translating it yields CSVVASITDTQYF.

The genes are TRBV7-8 and TRBJ2-5, with 8 bases matching TRBD2. Looked up from germline, CDR1 is SGHVS and CDR2 is FQNEAQ. V lost 2 bases and J lost 1; bases outside the gene matches: 6. The CDR3 is made up of 16 amino acids. The CDR3: CASSLRGGTSQETQYF. The CDR3 DNA is TGTGCCAGCAGCTTAAGAGGGGGGACTAGCCAAGAGACCCAGTACTTC.

The V gene is TRBV28, the J gene TRBJ1-2; D perhaps matches TRBD1 (5 bases). This CDR3 comprises 13 residues. V lost 5 bases and J 4 bases, leaving 11 bases between the germline ends. CDR1 and CDR2 from the germline V gene are MDHEN and SYDVKM. The CDR3 nucleotides read TGTGCCAGCAGTCCGGGACTTGGCTATGGCTACACCTTC. It codes for CASSPGLGYGYTF.

The chain is built from TRBV7-9 and TRBJ2-5, with unresolved D. Germline V gene lookup returns CDR1 SEHNR and CDR2 FQNEAQ (reference sequence). The CDR3 totals 12 residues. Trimming removed 4 bases from V and 5 bases from J, with 8 bases in between. CDR3 protein: CASSSILETQYF. The CDR3 DNA sequence: TGTGCCAGCAGCTCCATTTTGGAGACCCAGTACTTC.

This clone was detected only once. The chain employs TRBV25-1 and TRBJ1-4; maybe TRBD1 (6 bases). This CDR3 is built from 15 residues. The germline V gene has CDR1 MGHDK and CDR2 SYGVNS. Trimming removed 5 bases at V and 7 bases at J, with 17 bases between. The CDR3 DNA follows: TGTGCCAGCAGTAACCCACAGGGTGCGACTGAAAAACTGTTTTTT. Amino acid sequence: CASSNPQGATEKLFF.

The chain combines TRBV28 with TRBJ2-2; 10 bases are shared with TRBD1. V shed 6 bases, J shed 4 bases, and the junction held 8 bases outside the gene matches. The length of the CDR3 is 16 residues. Germline V gene lookup returns CDR1 MDHEN and CDR2 SYDVKM. This CDR3 is CASSTGQGETTGELFF. Written as DNA, the CDR3 is TGTGCCAGCAGCACCGGACAGGGGGAGACCACCGGGGAGCTGTTTTTT.

This clone was detected only a few times. V and J are TRBV19 and TRBJ2-1, with D unresolved. The CDR3 has 12 residues. CDR1 and CDR2 from the germline V gene are LNHDA and SQIVND (reference sequence). V shed 1 base and J shed 6 bases, with 4 bases lying between them. This chain's CDR3 is CASSIGGNEQFF. CDR3 in DNA: TGTGCCAGTAGTATAGGAGGCAATGAGCAGTTCTTC. Complete variable domain (other parts from reference TRBV19 and TRBJ2-1): DGGITQSPKYLFRKEGQNVTLSCEQNLNHDAMYWYRQDPGQGLRLIYYSQIVNDFQKGDIAEGYSVSREKKESFPLTVTSAQKNPTAFYLCASSIGGNEQFFGPGTRLTVL.

V is TRBV9 and J is TRBJ1-4, with D uncertain. Per germline, CDR1 SGDLS and CDR2 YYNGEE. There are 13 residues in the CDR3. V lost 2 bases, J lost 4 bases, and 6 bases lay in between. The CDR3 reads CASSVRNNEKLFF. The CDR3 DNA sequence: TGTGCCAGCAGCGTGAGGAATAATGAAAAACTGTTTTTT.

This chain uses TRBV2 with TRBJ1-5, with D tentatively TRBD1 (5 bases). Trimming took off 5 bases at V and 6 bases at J, with 20 bases between the two ends. CDR3 length equals 16 residues. From germline, CDR1 is SNHLY and CDR2 FYNNEI. CDR3 sequence reads: CASSRRGAGLGQPQHF. The CDR3 DNA sequence: TGTGCCAGCAGTCGTCGGGGAGCGGGGCTGGGTCAGCCCCAGCATTTT.